These 32 T cell receptor beta chains originate from one sample sequenced in a study of CD8+ T cells in alopecia areata. Following RNA extraction, reverse transcription yielded cDNA that acted as the sequencing template. Produced via immunoSEQ multiplex PCR; TCRdb's table is partial and in-frame only. The data contain 120,000 or so clones, roughly 58% of them singletons. This specimen was CD4+ T cells sorted from blood, taken at week 0. The receptors here all came from a human donor with alopecia areata.

The chain uses TRBV4-2 and TRBJ2-3; 7 nucleotides agree with TRBD2. Looked up from germline, CDR1 is LGHNA and CDR2 is YNFKEQ. The ends lost 4 bases at V and 4 bases at J; junction bases unmatched: 2. The CDR3 covers 13 residues. The CDR3, as DNA: TGTGCCAGCAGCCCAAGCGGGGCAGATACGCAGTATTTT. It yields the protein CASSPSGADTQYF.

This clone was observed a handful of times. V gene TRBV6-1 combines with J gene TRBJ1-1; a possible D gene is TRBD1 (5 bases). Germline V gives CDR1 MNHNS, CDR2 SASEGT. CDR3 length equals 14 residues. V was trimmed by 4 bases and J by 1 base, leaving 10 bases between them. The DNA of the CDR3 is TGTGCCAGCAGTGCGACGGACACGAACACTGAAGCTTTCTTT. This translates into CASSATDTNTEAFF.

This clone was detected a few times. The chain is built from TRBV16 and TRBJ2-1; 9 bases agree with TRBD1. V lost 5 bases and J lost 4; bases outside the gene matches: 0. The CDR3 totals 13 residues. Germline CDR1 is KGHSY and CDR2 is FQNENV. The CDR3 loop reads CASSGQGYNEQFF. DNA for the CDR3: TGTGCCAGCAGCGGACAGGGGTACAATGAGCAGTTCTTC. Full variable domain (outside the CDR3, taken from reference TRBV16 and TRBJ2-1): GEEVAQTPKHLVRGEGQKAKLYCAPIKGHSYVFWYQQVLKNEFKFLISFQNENVFDETGMPKERFSAKCLPNSPCSLEIQATKLEDSAVYFCASSGQGYNEQFFGPGTRLTVL.

The chain couples TRBV7-9 to TRBJ2-7, with a possible D match to TRBD2 (6 bases). Germline V gene data show CDR1 as SEHNR and CDR2 as FQNEAQ (reference sequence). The CDR3 runs 16 residues. V gave up 1 base and J gave up 0 bases, with 13 bases separating them. Here the CDR3 DNA reads TGTGCCAGCAGCTTAGTTGGTGGCGGGGCCTCCTACGAGCAGTACTTC. The encoded protein is CASSLVGGGASYEQYF.

The gene calls are TRBV7-2 and TRBJ2-3, with 7 bases lining up with TRBD2. V shed 5 bases and J 3 bases; nucleotides not matched to a gene: 11. CDR3 size: 16 residues. Germline CDR1 reads SGHTA; CDR2 reads FQGNSA. The CDR3 sequence is CASSPSRGVSTDTQYF. CDR3 coding DNA: TGTGCCAGCAGCCCGTCCCGGGGGGTTTCAACAGATACGCAGTATTTT.

J is TRBJ2-1 and V is TRBV7-3; 14 bases are a match to TRBD2. The germline V gene encodes CDR1 SGHTA and CDR2 FQGTGA. CDR3 size: 20 residues. Trimming removed 3 bases from V and 6 bases from J; junction bases left unmatched: 16. In DNA, the CDR3 is TGTGCCAGCAGCTTCTCCCCCGGACTAGCGGGGGGACCTGGGGGCAATGAGCAGTTCTTC. This translates into CASSFSPGLAGGPGGNEQFF.

The chain links TRBV18 to TRBJ1-5; 8 bases fit TRBD1. The germline CDR1 and CDR2 sequences are KGHSH and LQKENI. The CDR3 loop spans 14 amino acids. The V segment lost 6 bases and the J segment 5 bases; nucleotides outside the gene matches: 6. The CDR3: CASSEGQVDQPQHF. The CDR3 region has the DNA TGTGCCAGCTCGGAGGGACAGGTGGATCAGCCCCAGCATTTT.

The chain recombines TRBV29-1 with TRBJ2-5; 11 nucleotides match TRBD2. Germline-derived CDR1 and CDR2 are SQVTM and ANQGSEA. The CDR3 covers 15 residues. CDR3 bases: TGCAGTTCAAACCCCCTAGCGGGGGGCCTAGAGACCCAGTACTTC. This codes for CSSNPLAGGLETQYF.

The V call is TRBV5-1, the J call TRBJ2-5; no firm D call. Trimming cost V 4 bases and J 5 bases, with 12 bases left between them. The CDR3 extends over 13 amino acids. Germline CDR1 and CDR2: SGHRS and YFSETQ. CDR3 region: CASSPLVTETQYF. CDR3 sequence (DNA): TGCGCCAGCAGCCCCCTAGTAACGGAGACCCAGTACTTC. The full variable domain, its missing parts supplied by reference TRBV5-1 and TRBJ2-5, is KAGVTQTPRYLIKTRGQQVTLSCSPISGHRSVSWYQQTPGQGLQFLFEYFSETQRNKGNFPGRFSGRQFSNSRSEMNVSTLELGDSALYLCASSPLVTETQYFGPGTRLLVL.

This sequence joins TRBV20-1 and TRBJ2-5; D call uncertain. V gave up 6 bases and J gave up 5 bases, with 7 bases separating them. CDR1 DFQATT and CDR2 SNEGSKA come from the germline V gene (reference sequence). The CDR3 sequence is 10 residues long. The CDR3 DNA sequence: TGCAGTGCCATGAAGGAGACCCAGTACTTC. This translates into CSAMKETQYF.

V usage is TRBV25-1 and J usage is TRBJ2-7; tentative D call: TRBD2 (5 bases). Germline V gene lookup returns CDR1 MGHDK and CDR2 SYGVNS. This CDR3 comprises 13 residues. V lost 7 bases, J lost 7 bases, and 17 bases lay in between. DNA for the CDR3: TGTGCCAGCAACCCGGACTGGACGGGGGAGCAGTACTTC. Translated, it gives CASNPDWTGEQYF.

This clone has a handful of counts. V usage is TRBV4-3 and J usage is TRBJ2-2; D is unresolved. Germline V gives CDR1 LGHNA, CDR2 YSLEER. V was pared by 0 bases and J by 5 bases, with 7 bases between. This CDR3 contains 14 residues. CDR3 sequence: CASSQEGATGELFF. In nucleotides, the CDR3 is TGCGCCAGCAGCCAAGAAGGAGCGACCGGGGAGCTGTTTTTT.

This clone has a handful of counts. This chain joins TRBV5-1 and TRBJ2-3; 9 bases are shared with TRBD2. The CDR3 has 14 amino acids. The germline CDR1 and CDR2 sequences are SGHRS and YFSETQ. V was pared by 3 bases and J by 4 bases, with 3 bases of the junction left unmatched. The CDR3 coding sequence is TGCGCCAGCAGCTCCGGGACTAGCCCAGATACGCAGTATTTT. It is translated as CASSSGTSPDTQYF. Variable domain in full (rest from reference TRBV5-1 and TRBJ2-3): KAGVTQTPRYLIKTRGQQVTLSCSPISGHRSVSWYQQTPGQGLQFLFEYFSETQRNKGNFPGRFSGRQFSNSRSEMNVSTLELGDSALYLCASSSGTSPDTQYFGPGTRLTVL.

This clone was counted a few times. This chain links TRBV7-2 with TRBJ2-1, with TRBD2 matching 7 bases. Germline lookup yields CDR1 SGHTA and CDR2 FQGNSA. CDR3 length: 17 amino acids. Unmatched junction bases numbered 11, after V lost 2 bases and J lost 4 bases. CDR3 sequence: CASSLKVGAGIYNEQFF. CDR3 nucleotide sequence: TGTGCCAGCAGCTTAAAGGTCGGAGCGGGGATTTACAATGAGCAGTTCTTC.

The count of this clone is one. J is TRBJ2-2 and V is TRBV30, with D maybe TRBD2 (6 bases). From germline, CDR1 is GTSNPN and CDR2 SVGIG (reference sequence). The CDR3 sequence is 13 residues long. V was trimmed by 1 base and J by 6 bases, leaving 9 bases between them. CDR3 amino acids: CAWSAREAGELFF. CDR3 DNA: TGTGCCTGGAGTGCCAGGGAGGCCGGGGAGCTGTTTTTT.

The rearrangement links TRBV7-2 to TRBJ1-2; a weak D match, TRBD1 (6 bases). The CDR3 runs 15 residues. Germline assignment: CDR1 SGHTA and CDR2 FQGNSA. V was clipped by 1 base and J by 4 bases, with 13 bases between them. For the CDR3, the DNA is TGTGCCAGCAGCTTAGGGACAGTGGGGGGCTATGGCTACACCTTC. Translated: CASSLGTVGGYGYTF.

This clone was counted a single time. The V call is TRBV28, the J call TRBJ1-2; no firm D call. The germline gives CDR1 MDHEN, CDR2 SYDVKM. Trimming pared 3 bases from V and 7 bases from J, leaving 9 bases between. There are 12 residues in the CDR3. The CDR3 loop reads CASSFGTGGYTF. The CDR3 coding sequence is TGTGCCAGCAGTTTCGGTACCGGTGGCTACACCTTC.

J is TRBJ2-3 and V is TRBV7-2; 9 nucleotides match TRBD2. CDR3 length: 15 residues. V gave up 2 bases and J gave up 4 bases; unmatched junction bases: 4. CDR1 SGHTA and CDR2 FQGNSA come from the germline V gene. CDR3 nucleotide sequence: TGTGCCAGCAGCTTACGGCGGGGGGGGGCAGATACGCAGTATTTT. Translated, it gives CASSLRRGGADTQYF.

The chain recombines TRBV10-3 with TRBJ1-4; D uncertain. The CDR3 spans 15 residues. Germline V gene sequence: CDR1 ENHRY, CDR2 SYGVKD. The ends were cut back, 3 bases at V and 4 bases at J, with 12 bases in the middle. This chain's CDR3 is CAISERKGFNEKLFF. In nucleotides, the CDR3 is TGTGCCATCAGTGAACGGAAAGGATTTAATGAAAAACTGTTTTTT.

Remarks on this clone: Distinct nucleotide sequences in the sample also encode this CDR3. The rearrangement uses TRBV6-5 and TRBJ2-5; D ambiguous. CDR1 and CDR2 from the germline V gene are MNHEY and SVGAGI. V was clipped by 3 bases and J by 4 bases, with 3 bases between them. The CDR3 is 11 amino acids. Here the CDR3 reads CASSYLETQYF. The CDR3 DNA reads as TGTGCCAGCAGTTATTTAGAGACCCAGTACTTC.

The genes are TRBV5-1 and TRBJ1-1; 7 nucleotides line up with TRBD1. V was pared by 4 bases and J by 4 bases, with 13 bases of the junction left unmatched. In germline, CDR1 is SGHRS, CDR2 YFSETQ. The CDR3 extends over 16 amino acids. CDR3 loop: CASSLNSGGRSTEAFF. CDR3 DNA sequence: TGCGCCAGCAGCCTTAATTCAGGGGGTCGGAGCACTGAAGCTTTCTTT.

This rearrangement joins TRBV5-4 to TRBJ2-7; 9 nucleotides line up with TRBD1. Germline loops: CDR1 SGHNT, CDR2 YYREEE (reference sequence). J lost 6 bases, V lost 3 bases, and 7 bases had no gene match. The CDR3 contains 14 residues. The CDR3 sequence is CASSSGQGVGEQYF. Here the CDR3 DNA reads TGTGCCAGCAGCTCGGGACAGGGTGTCGGCGAGCAGTACTTC. The complete variable domain, with remaining parts taken from reference TRBV5-4 and TRBJ2-7, reads ETGVTQSPTHLIKTRGQQVTLRCSSQSGHNTVSWYQQALGQGPQFIFQYYREEENGRGNFPPRFSGLQFPNYSSELNVNALELDDSALYLCASSSGQGVGEQYFGPGTRLTVT.

The V call is TRBV7-8, the J call TRBJ1-2, with TRBD1 as a possible D gene (6 bases). CDR3 length: 14 residues. Trimming removed 1 base at V and 0 bases at J, with 6 bases between. Germline lookup yields CDR1 SGHVS and CDR2 FQNEAQ. Here the CDR3 DNA reads TGTGCCAGCAGCTTAGGGACAGCTAACTATGGCTACACCTTC. Translation gives CASSLGTANYGYTF. The full variable domain, with the rest looked up from reference TRBV7-8 and TRBJ1-2, is GAGVSQSPRYKVAKRGQDVALRCDPISGHVSLFWYQQALGQGPEFLTYFQNEAQLDKSGLPSDRFFAERPEGSVSTLKIQRTQQEDSAVYLCASSLGTANYGYTFGSGTRLTVV.

V is TRBV5-4 and J is TRBJ2-7, with D maybe TRBD2 (6 bases). Germline V lookup: CDR1 SGHNT, CDR2 YYREEE (reference sequence). V was shortened by 4 bases and J by 2 bases, with 16 bases between the two germline ends. The CDR3 has 15 amino acids. CDR3 coding DNA: TGTGCCAGCAGCGCGGCAGCGGGTGGAGCCTACGAGCAGTACTTC. It codes for CASSAAAGGAYEQYF.

This clone has only a few counts. The chain has TRBV5-1 and TRBJ2-1; tentatively, D is TRBD2 (6 bases). The length of the CDR3 is 15 residues. The V gene's germline CDR1 is SGHRS and CDR2 YFSETQ. The V end was cut by 5 bases, the J end by 5 bases, with 17 bases between. CDR3 protein: CASRPHGSGDNEQFF. CDR3 DNA sequence: TGCGCCAGCAGACCCCACGGTAGCGGAGACAATGAGCAGTTCTTC.

The V call is TRBV6-6, the J call TRBJ1-4; 7 bases align to TRBD1. The V and J ends lost 2 bases and 5 bases, in that order; junction bases with no gene match: 2. The CDR3 covers 14 residues. Per germline, CDR1 MNHNY and CDR2 SVGAGI (reference sequence). CDR3 DNA sequence: TGTGCCAGCAGTTACGGGGGACAGAATGAAAAACTGTTTTTT. Translation gives CASSYGGQNEKLFF.

The chain carries TRBV5-4 and TRBJ1-1, with D perhaps matching TRBD1 (6 bases). The CDR3 sequence is 14 residues long. Germline V gene data show CDR1 as SGHNT and CDR2 as YYREEE (reference sequence). With 4 bases removed from V and 5 bases from J, the gap between germline ends came to 15 bases. CDR3 amino acids: CASSRGDTTTEAFF. The CDR3 nucleotides read TGTGCCAGCAGCCGAGGGGACACCACTACTGAAGCTTTCTTT.

This chain connects TRBV19 to TRBJ2-1; D is uncertain. Trimming took off 3 bases at V and 10 bases at J, with 13 bases between the two ends. The CDR3 covers 13 residues. The germline V gene encodes CDR1 LNHDA and CDR2 SQIVND (reference sequence). The CDR3 loop is CASSIIGYAEQFF. CDR3 DNA sequence: TGTGCCAGTAGTATCATCGGGTACGCCGAGCAGTTCTTC.

J is TRBJ2-1 and V is TRBV4-1; D may match TRBD1 or TRBD2 (5 bases each). Germline lookup yields CDR1 MGHRA and CDR2 YSYEKL. This CDR3 has 14 amino acids. V dropped 0 bases and J dropped 6 bases, with 9 bases sitting between them. The CDR3 sequence: CASSQEGTFNEQFF. In nucleotides, the CDR3 is TGCGCCAGCAGCCAAGAGGGGACGTTCAATGAGCAGTTCTTC.

The chain combines TRBV2 with TRBJ2-5; weak D call: TRBD2 (5 bases). Trimming cost V 5 bases and J 5 bases, with 21 bases left between them. The CDR3 is 16 amino acids. Germline CDR1 reads SNHLY; CDR2 reads FYNNEI. CDR3 sequence reads: CASSPQIGRITETQYF. CDR3 DNA sequence: TGTGCCAGCAGTCCACAGATAGGGAGAATAACGGAGACCCAGTACTTC.

The chain uses TRBV5-6 and TRBJ1-2; D call uncertain. V was shortened by 1 base and J by 1 base, with 5 bases between the two germline ends. The CDR3 is made up of 13 amino acids. Per the germline V gene, CDR1 is SGHDT and CDR2 is YYEEEE. In DNA form, the CDR3 reads TGTGCCAGCAGCTTGACAGATAACTATGGCTACACCTTC. Translated, it gives CASSLTDNYGYTF.

V usage is TRBV7-3 and J usage is TRBJ2-3; D remains ambiguous. V shed 5 bases and J shed 7 bases, with 16 bases lying between them. This CDR3 contains 14 residues. Germline values: CDR1 SGHTA, CDR2 FQGTGA. DNA of the CDR3: TGTGCCAGCAGCGATGGGCCTTCCCCAAATACGCAGTATTTT. Its protein product is CASSDGPSPNTQYF.